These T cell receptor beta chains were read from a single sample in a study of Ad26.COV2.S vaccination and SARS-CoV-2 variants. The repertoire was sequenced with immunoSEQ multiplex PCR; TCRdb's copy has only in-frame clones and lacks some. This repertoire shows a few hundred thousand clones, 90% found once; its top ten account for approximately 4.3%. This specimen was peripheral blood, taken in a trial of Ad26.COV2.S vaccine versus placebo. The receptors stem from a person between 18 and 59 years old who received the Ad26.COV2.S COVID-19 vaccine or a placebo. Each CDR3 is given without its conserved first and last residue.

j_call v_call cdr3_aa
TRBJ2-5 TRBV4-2 ASSQQGAGGGETQY
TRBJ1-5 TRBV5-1 ASSPGTGRENNQPQH
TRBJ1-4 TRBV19 ASSTGKSQSDEKLF
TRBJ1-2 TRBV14 ASSQVAYGYT
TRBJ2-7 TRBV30 AWKETGGGTYEQY
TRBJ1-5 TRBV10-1 ASSEHRGHGNQPQH
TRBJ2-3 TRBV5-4 ASSFGTSGRSDTQY
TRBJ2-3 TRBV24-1 ATSNSGRSTGDTQY
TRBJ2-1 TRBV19 ASSRTIAGGEQF
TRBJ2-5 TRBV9 ASSGAGETQY
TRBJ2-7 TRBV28 ASSKLAGFYEQY
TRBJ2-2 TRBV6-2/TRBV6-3 ASSFSLTGELF
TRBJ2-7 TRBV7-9 ASLRGDDRGLSEQY
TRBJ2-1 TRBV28 ASTVGYYNEQF
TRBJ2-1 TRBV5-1 ASSPYGEAYNEQF
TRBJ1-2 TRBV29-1 SVEAGDGYT
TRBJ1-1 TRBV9 ASSVVQGMNTEAF
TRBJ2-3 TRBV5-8 ASSLVGEGTDTQY
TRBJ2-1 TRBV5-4 ASSLGGTSTYNEQF
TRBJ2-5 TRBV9 ASSVSGDKKTQY
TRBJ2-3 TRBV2 ASSVTDTQY
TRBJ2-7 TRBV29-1 SVLKGQGTYEQY
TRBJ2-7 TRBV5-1 ASSLEGVEQY
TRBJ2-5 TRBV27 ASSPPGVQETQY
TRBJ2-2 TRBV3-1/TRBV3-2 ASSQVGAGVAGELF
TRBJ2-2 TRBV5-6 ASSPNTRELF
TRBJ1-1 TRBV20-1 SASNTEAF
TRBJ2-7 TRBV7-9 ASGLSGGSYEQY